This T cell receptor beta chain originates from a study of T cell changes during pregnancy in multiple sclerosis. This clone has only one observation. Data came from immunoSEQ multiplex PCR; TCRdb stores just in-frame clones and leaves some out. The sample yields almost 95,000 clones, more than 85% seen once. The receptor comes from a female donor with multiple sclerosis, enrolled in a pregnancy study. Sequenced here: peripheral blood, sampled in the first trimester of pregnancy.

CDR3: CASSLSAGIGEQYF. The DNA for the CDR3 is TGTGCCAGCAGCTTGTCGGCAGGGATAGGGGAGCAGTACTTC. V gene TRBV7-9 combines with J gene TRBJ2-7; tentative D call: TRBD1 (5 bases). This CDR3 contains 14 residues. The V gene lost 3 bases and the J gene lost 7 bases, with 16 bases spanning the gap. CDR1 and CDR2 from the germline V gene are SEHNR and FQNEAQ (reference sequence).